This T cell receptor beta chain was identified during a study of blood T cell repertoires in COVID-19. Repertoires were generated with immunoSEQ multiplex PCR, while TCRdb's copy carries only in-frame clones and drops some. This table holds 85,000 to 120,000 clones, approximately 91% found once. V lost 5 bases to trimming and J lost 4 bases; unmatched junction nucleotides: 6. The CDR3 has 14 residues. Germline V gives CDR1 LNHDA, CDR2 SQIVND (reference sequence). The chain couples TRBV19 to TRBJ1-1; 8 bases are a match to TRBD1. Material: peripheral blood. The source is a man aged 18 to 29 with acute or convalescent COVID-19. Written as DNA, the CDR3 is TGTGCCAGTAGTGAGGCTACAGGGGGCACTGAAGCTTTCTTT. It yields the protein CASSEATGGTEAFF.